This T cell receptor beta chain emerged from a study of cytomegalovirus exposure and HLA in healthy donors. General observations from the study: It was likely that a cluster of highly shared sequence variants was a sequencing artifact. A missense variant in DCLRE1C was later tied to TCR beta V- and J-gene trimming.

The germline gives CDR1 SGHVS, CDR2 FQNEAQ. Trimming took 5 bases from V and 7 from J; bases not matched to a gene: 14. The CDR3 is 15 amino acids. This clone appeared once. Its antigen remains unknown. Vbeta (60) and Jbeta (13) primers were used in the PCR. Sequencing was performed with immunoSEQ multiplex PCR; in TCRdb, only in-frame clones are kept and a portion is missing. The sample lists roughly 110,000 clones, over 75% occurring once. The origin of this receptor is a young man in good health and CMV-seronegative. The sample comprised PBMCs. V is TRBV7-8 and J is TRBJ2-7; 7 nucleotides line up with TRBD2. The CDR3 nucleotides are TGTGCCAGCAGCCCTCGAGGTGGCGGGGGAAAGGAGCAGTACTTC. The encoded protein is CASSPRGGGGKEQYF. The entire variable domain, with the rest obtained from reference TRBV7-8 and TRBJ2-7, is as follows: GAGVSQSPRYKVAKRGQDVALRCDPISGHVSLFWYQQALGQGPEFLTYFQNEAQLDKSGLPSDRFFAERPEGSVSTLKIQRTQQEDSAVYLCASSPRGGGGKEQYFGPGTRLTVT.